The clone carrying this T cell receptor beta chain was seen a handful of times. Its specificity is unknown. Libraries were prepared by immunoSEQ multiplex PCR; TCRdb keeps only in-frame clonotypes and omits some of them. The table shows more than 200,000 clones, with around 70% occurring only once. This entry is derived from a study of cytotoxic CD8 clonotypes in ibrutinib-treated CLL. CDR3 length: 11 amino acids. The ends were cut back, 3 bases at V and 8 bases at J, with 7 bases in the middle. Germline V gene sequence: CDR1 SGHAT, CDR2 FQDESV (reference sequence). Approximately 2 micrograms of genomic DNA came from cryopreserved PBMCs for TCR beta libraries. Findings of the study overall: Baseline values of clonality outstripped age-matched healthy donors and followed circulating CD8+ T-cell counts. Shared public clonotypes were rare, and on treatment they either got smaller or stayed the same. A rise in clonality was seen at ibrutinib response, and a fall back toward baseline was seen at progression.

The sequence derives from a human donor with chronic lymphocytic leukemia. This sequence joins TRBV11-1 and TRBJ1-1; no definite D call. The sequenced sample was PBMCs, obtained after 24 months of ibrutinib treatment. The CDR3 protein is CASSFSREAFF. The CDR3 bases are TGTGCCAGCAGCTTCTCCAGGGAAGCTTTCTTT.